Listed below are T cell receptor beta chains from one sample, sequenced in a study of T cells after posttransplantation cyclophosphamide. TCRdb's copy holds only in-frame clones and misses some; the assay was immunoSEQ multiplex PCR. The sample lists around 47,000 clones, 90% to 95% occurring once. Sequenced: PBMCs. The receptors shown here come from a woman in her twenties or thirties in good health and a related stem cell transplant donor. Both conserved end residues are part of each CDR3. D genes are given only for firm matches. Rows may omit the clone size; those that give it use once, few, many or a size class.

TRBV13	-	TRBJ2-1	TRBD2	TGTGCCAGCAGCTCCGGACTAGTGAATGAGCAGTTCTTC	CASSSGLVNEQFF
TRBV19	-	TRBJ2-7	TRBD1	TGTGCCAGTTCTAATGACAGGGACTACGAGCAGTACTTC	CASSNDRDYEQYF
TRBV18	-	TRBJ2-7	TRBD1	TGTGCCAGCTCACCCGGGGACAGGGTGTCCGGCGAGCAGTACTTC	CASSPGDRVSGEQYF
TRBV19	-	TRBJ1-4	-	TGTGCCAGTAGTATGATCCAGGGCCTTAATGAAAAACTGTTTTTT	CASSMIQGLNEKLFF
TRBV13	-	TRBJ1-1	-	TGTGCCAGCAGCCGAGGGTCCATAGAGCACACTGAAGCTTTCTTT	CASSRGSIEHTEAFF
TRBV5-4	-	TRBJ2-1	TRBD1	TGTGCCAGCAGCCGGACAGGGGCGGCCAATGAGCAGTTCTTC	CASSRTGAANEQFF
TRBV5-4	-	TRBJ1-3	TRBD1	TGTGCCTGCAGGGGGGCAGGTGGAAACACCATATATTTT	CACRGAGGNTIYF
TRBV6-1	-	TRBJ1-3	-	TGTGCCAGCAGACAGGGACCCGACTCTGGAAACACCATATATTTT	CASRQGPDSGNTIYF
TRBV5-1	-	TRBJ1-4	-	TGCGCCAGCAGCGTCGGGAGTCCAAATGAAAAACTGTTTTTT	CASSVGSPNEKLFF
TRBV5-4	-	TRBJ1-3	TRBD1	TGTGCCAGCAGCCCGGGACAGCACTCTGGAAACACCATATATTTT	CASSPGQHSGNTIYF
TRBV5-4	-	TRBJ2-2	-	TGTGCCAGCAGCTTGCTGGGAGGAACCGGGGAGCTGTTTTTT	CASSLLGGTGELFF
TRBV6-6	-	TRBJ1-5	-	TGTGCCAGCAGTTACGGGCTCAATCAGCCCCAGCATTTT	CASSYGLNQPQHF
TRBV6-1	-	TRBJ1-5	-	TGTGCCAGCTGCAACAGGCATCAGCCCCAGCATTTT	CASCNRHQPQHF
TRBV30	-	TRBJ1-3	-	TGTGCCTGGAGTAGTATGGGGAGCTCTGGAAACACCATATATTTT	CAWSSMGSSGNTIYF
TRBV28	-	TRBJ1-5	-	TGTGCCAGCAGTCAGAGCAATCAGCCCCAGCATTTT	CASSQSNQPQHF
TRBV19	-	TRBJ1-5	TRBD1	TGTGCCAGTAGATCCAGGGGGAGCAATCAGCCCCAGCATTTT	CASRSRGSNQPQHF
TRBV19	-	TRBJ2-7	TRBD1	TGTGCCAGTAGTATAGAGGGACAGGGGTTCTACGAGCAGTACTTC	CASSIEGQGFYEQYF
TRBV19	-	TRBJ1-5	TRBD1	TGTGCCAGTAACAGGGGCCTATATAGCAATCAGCCCCAGCATTTT	CASNRGLYSNQPQHF
TRBV4-3	-	TRBJ2-7	TRBD1	TGCGCCAGCAGCCCTACTCAGGGGGCCGAGCAGTACTTC	CASSPTQGAEQYF
TRBV18	-	TRBJ1-1	TRBD1	TGTGCCAGCTCACCCGGGACAGACACTGAAGCTTTCTTT	CASSPGTDTEAFF
TRBV25-1	-	TRBJ1-1	TRBD1	TGTGCCAGCAATCCAACTCCGGGACAGGATGTGAACACTGAAGCTTTCTTT	CASNPTPGQDVNTEAFF
TRBV7-2	-	TRBJ1-1	-	TGTGCCAGCAGCTTAGCTTCGGGGAACACTGAAGCTTTCTTT	CASSLASGNTEAFF
TRBV6-5	-	TRBJ2-7	TRBD1	TGTGCCAGCCATAAGCCGGGACAGTCCTACGAGCAGTACTTC	CASHKPGQSYEQYF
TRBV6-5	-	TRBJ1-2	-	TGTGCCAGCAGAGGCCAGGCCACAGGAAGCTACACCTTC	CASRGQATGSYTF
TRBV5-4	-	TRBJ2-2	-	TGTGCCAGCAGCTTGGCCGGGGGACGGAACACCGGGGAGCTGTTTTTT	CASSLAGGRNTGELFF
TRBV15	-	TRBJ2-2	TRBD2	TGTGCCACCAGCAGAGTTACCGGGGGGACCACCGGGGAGCTGTTTTTT	CATSRVTGGTTGELFF
TRBV2	-	TRBJ1-2	-	TGTGCCAGCAGGCTGGACTGGTATGGCTACACCTTC	CASRLDWYGYTF
TRBV19	-	TRBJ1-3	-	TGTGCCACTAGAGGGTCCGGGACACCCGGAAACACCATATATTTT	CATRGSGTPGNTIYF
TRBV4-3	-	TRBJ2-2	-	TGCGCCAGCAGCCAAGCGCAGGGTCCCACCGGGGAGCTGTTTTTT	CASSQAQGPTGELFF
TRBV27	-	TRBJ1-5	TRBD1	TGTGCCAGCAGCCCTCGGGACAGGGAAAATCAGCCCCAGCATTTT	CASSPRDRENQPQHF
TRBV5-1	-	TRBJ2-2	-	TGCGCCAGCAGCGAGGAAGGAAACACCGGGGAGCTGTTTTTT	CASSEEGNTGELFF
TRBV21-1	-	TRBJ1-2	-	TGTGCCAGCCCGACTCGGCTCTATGGCTACACCTTC	CASPTRLYGYTF
TRBV12-5	-	TRBJ1-3	-	TGTGCTAGTGGTTTGGGCGGGTACACCATATATTTT	CASGLGGYTIYF
TRBV19	-	TRBJ1-2	-	TGTGCCAGTAGTATAGTCCCCACAGGGCATCTTGGCTACACCTTC	CASSIVPTGHLGYTF
TRBV5-1	-	TRBJ1-6	TRBD1	TGCGCCAGCAGCCCGGACAGGGACCGTTCACCCCTCCACTTT	CASSPDRDRSPLHF
TRBV10-3	-	TRBJ1-2	-	TGTGCCATCAGTGAGTCGTTTGAGGTCGGCTACACCTTC	CAISESFEVGYTF
TRBV7-8	-	TRBJ2-5	-	TGTGCCAGCAGCTCTACAGGGTCCCGGACCCAGTACTTC	CASSSTGSRTQYF
TRBV7-6	-	TRBJ1-6	TRBD1	TGTGCCAGCAGCTTGGGGACAGGGGTTAATTCACCCCTCCACTTT	CASSLGTGVNSPLHF
TRBV19	medium-sized	TRBJ1-6	-	TGTGCCAGTAGTATAGGAAACACAGGGAATTCACCCCTCCACTTT	CASSIGNTGNSPLHF
TRBV11-3	-	TRBJ1-3	-	TGTGCCAGCAGCCCCGACGGGTCTGGAAACACCATATATTTT	CASSPDGSGNTIYF
TRBV4-3	-	TRBJ1-1	TRBD1	TGCGCCAGCAGCCAAGAGCCAGGGGGGAACACTGAAGCTTTCTTT	CASSQEPGGNTEAFF
TRBV18	-	TRBJ2-2	-	TGTGCCAGCTCACCGGCTAACACCGGGGAGCTGTTTTTT	CASSPANTGELFF
TRBV5-1	-	TRBJ2-7	TRBD1	TGCGCCAGCAGCGGGGGGACAGGGAAGGACGAGCAGTACTTC	CASSGGTGKDEQYF
TRBV5-1	-	TRBJ2-6	-	TGCGCCAGCAGCTTGGCAGGGTCTGGGGCCAACGTCCTGACTTTC	CASSLAGSGANVLTF
TRBV10-3	once	TRBJ1-1	-	TGTGCCATCAGGCCGGACAGTAGTGATAACACTGAAGCTTTCTTT	CAIRPDSSDNTEAFF
TRBV5-6	-	TRBJ2-7	-	TGTGCCAGCAGCTTGGGACAGTACGAGCAGTACTTC	CASSLGQYEQYF